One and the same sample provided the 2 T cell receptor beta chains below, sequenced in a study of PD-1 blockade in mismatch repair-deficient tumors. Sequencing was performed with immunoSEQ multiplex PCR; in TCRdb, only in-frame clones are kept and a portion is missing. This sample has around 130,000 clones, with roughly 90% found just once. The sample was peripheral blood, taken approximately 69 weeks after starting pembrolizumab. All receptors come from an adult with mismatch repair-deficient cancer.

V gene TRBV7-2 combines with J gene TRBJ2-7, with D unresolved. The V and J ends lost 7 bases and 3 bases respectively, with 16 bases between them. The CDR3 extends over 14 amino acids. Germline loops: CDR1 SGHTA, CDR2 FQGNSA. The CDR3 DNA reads TGTGCCAGCAACGACGAAGACCCTAACTACGAGCAGTACTTC. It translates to CASNDEDPNYEQYF. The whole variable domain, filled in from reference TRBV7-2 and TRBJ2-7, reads GAGVSQSPSNKVTEKGKDVELRCDPISGHTALYWYRQSLGQGLEFLIYFQGNSAPDKSGLPSDRFSAERTGGSVSTLTIQRTQQEDSAVYLCASNDEDPNYEQYFGPGTRLTVT.

CDR3 protein: CASSQDPPGGITGELFF. CDR3 DNA sequence: TGCGCCAGCAGCCAAGACCCCCCAGGGGGCATTACCGGGGAGCTGTTTTTT. The chain joins TRBV4-3 to TRBJ2-2, with 8 bases that match TRBD1. Germline trimming cut 0 bases from V and 5 bases from J; bases unmatched to any gene: 8. Germline-derived CDR1 and CDR2 are LGHNA and YSLEER. There are 17 residues in the CDR3.